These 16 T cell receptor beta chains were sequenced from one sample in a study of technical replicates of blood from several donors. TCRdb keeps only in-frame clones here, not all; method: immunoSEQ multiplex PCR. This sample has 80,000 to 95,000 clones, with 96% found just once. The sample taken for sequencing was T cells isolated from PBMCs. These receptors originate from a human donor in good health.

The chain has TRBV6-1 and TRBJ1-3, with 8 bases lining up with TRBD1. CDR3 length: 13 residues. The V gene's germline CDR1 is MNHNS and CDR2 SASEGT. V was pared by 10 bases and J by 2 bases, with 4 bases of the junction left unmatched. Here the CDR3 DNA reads TGTGCCACAGGGGGCGCGGCTGGAAACACCATATATTTT. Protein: CATGGAAGNTIYF.

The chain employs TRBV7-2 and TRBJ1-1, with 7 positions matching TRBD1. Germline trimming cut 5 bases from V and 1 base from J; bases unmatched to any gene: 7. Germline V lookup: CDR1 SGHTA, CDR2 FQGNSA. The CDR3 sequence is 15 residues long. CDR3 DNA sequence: TGTGCCAGCAGCCTTTGGACAGGCAGGAACACTGAAGCTTTCTTT. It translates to CASSLWTGRNTEAFF. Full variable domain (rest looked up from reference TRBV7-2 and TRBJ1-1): GAGVSQSPSNKVTEKGKDVELRCDPISGHTALYWYRQSLGQGLEFLIYFQGNSAPDKSGLPSDRFSAERTGGSVSTLTIQRTQQEDSAVYLCASSLWTGRNTEAFFGQGTRLTVV.

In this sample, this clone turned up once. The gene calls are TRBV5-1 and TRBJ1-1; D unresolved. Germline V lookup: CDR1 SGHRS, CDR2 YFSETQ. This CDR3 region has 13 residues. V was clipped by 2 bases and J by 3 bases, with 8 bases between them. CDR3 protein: CASSLTGDTEAFF. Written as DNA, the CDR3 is TGCGCCAGCAGCTTAACGGGAGACACTGAAGCTTTCTTT.

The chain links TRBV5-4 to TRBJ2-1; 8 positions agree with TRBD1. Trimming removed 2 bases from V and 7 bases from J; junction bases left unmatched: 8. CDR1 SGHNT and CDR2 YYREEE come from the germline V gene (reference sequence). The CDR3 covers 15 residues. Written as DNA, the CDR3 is TGTGCCAGCAGCTTAAGAACAGGGGGTGCAAATGAGCAGTTCTTC. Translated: CASSLRTGGANEQFF.

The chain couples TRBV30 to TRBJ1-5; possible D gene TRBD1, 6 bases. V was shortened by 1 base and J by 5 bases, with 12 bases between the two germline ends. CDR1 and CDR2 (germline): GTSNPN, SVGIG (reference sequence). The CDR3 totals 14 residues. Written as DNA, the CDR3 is TGTGCCTGGAGTGGGGGACAACCAGATCAGCCCCAGCATTTT. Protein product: CAWSGGQPDQPQHF.

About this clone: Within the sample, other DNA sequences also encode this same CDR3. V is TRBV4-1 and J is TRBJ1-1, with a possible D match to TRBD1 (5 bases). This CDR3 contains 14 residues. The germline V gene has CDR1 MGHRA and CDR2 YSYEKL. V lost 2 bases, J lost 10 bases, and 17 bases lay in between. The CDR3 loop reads CASSQIIGQGAAFF. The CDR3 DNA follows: TGCGCCAGCAGCCAAATAATTGGGCAGGGCGCAGCTTTCTTT.

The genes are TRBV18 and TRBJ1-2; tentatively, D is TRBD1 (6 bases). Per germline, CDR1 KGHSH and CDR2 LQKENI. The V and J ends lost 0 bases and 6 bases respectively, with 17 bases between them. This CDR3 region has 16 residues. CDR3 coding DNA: TGTGCCAGCTCACCACCGGCGGGGGCCATATCGGATGGCTACACCTTC. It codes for CASSPPAGAISDGYTF.

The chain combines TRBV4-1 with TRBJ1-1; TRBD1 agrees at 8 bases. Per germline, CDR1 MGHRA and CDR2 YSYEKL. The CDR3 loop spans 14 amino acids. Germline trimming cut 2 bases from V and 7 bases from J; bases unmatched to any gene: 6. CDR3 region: CASSQRDRLVEAFF. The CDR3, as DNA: TGCGCCAGCAGCCAACGGGACAGGTTGGTTGAAGCTTTCTTT.

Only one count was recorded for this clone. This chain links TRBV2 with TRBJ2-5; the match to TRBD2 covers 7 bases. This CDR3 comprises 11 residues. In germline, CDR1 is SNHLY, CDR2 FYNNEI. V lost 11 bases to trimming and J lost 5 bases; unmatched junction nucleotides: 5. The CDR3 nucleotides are TGTGCCGCGAGGCGGGGGGAGACCCAGTACTTC. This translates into CAARRGETQYF.

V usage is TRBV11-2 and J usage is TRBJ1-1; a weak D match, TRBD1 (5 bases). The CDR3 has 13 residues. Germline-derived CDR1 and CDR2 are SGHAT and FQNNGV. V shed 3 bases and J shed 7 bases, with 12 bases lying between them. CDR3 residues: CASSFGGAGEAFF. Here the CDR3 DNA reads TGTGCCAGCAGCTTTGGAGGGGCAGGTGAAGCTTTCTTT.

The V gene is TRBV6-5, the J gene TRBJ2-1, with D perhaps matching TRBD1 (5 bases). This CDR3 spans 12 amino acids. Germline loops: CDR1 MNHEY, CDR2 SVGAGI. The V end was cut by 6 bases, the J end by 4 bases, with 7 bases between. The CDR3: CASSRQYNEQFF. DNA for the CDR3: TGTGCCAGCAGCAGACAGTACAATGAGCAGTTCTTC.

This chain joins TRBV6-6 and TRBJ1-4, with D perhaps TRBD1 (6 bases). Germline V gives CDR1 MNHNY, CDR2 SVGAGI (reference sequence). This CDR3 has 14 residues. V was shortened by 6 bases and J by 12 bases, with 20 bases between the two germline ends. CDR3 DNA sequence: TGTGCCAGCAGCCTGACAGGAGGTGTTGGGGAACTGTTTTTT. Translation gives CASSLTGGVGELFF.

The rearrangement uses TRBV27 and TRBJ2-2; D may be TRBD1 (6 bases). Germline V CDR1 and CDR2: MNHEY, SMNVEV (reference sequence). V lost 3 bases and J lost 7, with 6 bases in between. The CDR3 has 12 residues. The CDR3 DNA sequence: TGTGCCAGCAGTTTCAGGGGCGGGGAGCTGTTTTTT. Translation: CASSFRGGELFF.

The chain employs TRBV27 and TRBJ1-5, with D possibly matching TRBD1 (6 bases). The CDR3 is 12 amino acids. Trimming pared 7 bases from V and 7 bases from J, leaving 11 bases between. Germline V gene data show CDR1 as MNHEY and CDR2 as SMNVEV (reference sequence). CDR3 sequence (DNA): TGTGCCAGCACGACAGGAGAGCAGCCCCAGCATTTT. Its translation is CASTTGEQPQHF.

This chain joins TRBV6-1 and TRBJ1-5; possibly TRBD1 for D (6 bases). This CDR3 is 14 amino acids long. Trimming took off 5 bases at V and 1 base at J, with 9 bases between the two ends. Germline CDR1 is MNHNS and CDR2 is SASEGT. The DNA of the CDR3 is TGTGCCAGCAGTTTCCAGGGGAGCAATCAGCCCCAGCATTTT. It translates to CASSFQGSNQPQHF.

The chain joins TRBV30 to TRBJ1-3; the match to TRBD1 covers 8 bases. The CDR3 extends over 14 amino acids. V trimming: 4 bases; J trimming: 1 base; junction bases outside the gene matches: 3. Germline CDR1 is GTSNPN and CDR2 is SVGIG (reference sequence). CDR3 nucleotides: TGTGCCTGGACCGGGACAGGTTCTGGAAACACCATATATTTT. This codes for CAWTGTGSGNTIYF.